This T cell receptor beta chain was sequenced for a study of regulatory T cells in long-lasting Graves disease. General study points: Among samples with persistent disease, TRBV28, TRBJ1-2 and TRBJ2-5 were favored.

In germline, CDR1 is LGHDT, CDR2 YNNKEL (reference sequence). V gave up 0 bases and J gave up 8 bases, with 17 bases separating them. This CDR3 spans 16 amino acids. Assembly of TCR beta libraries relied on iRepertoire HTBI primers together with Arm-PCR of CDR3 regions. In the study's own analysis: Identification of gene segments yielded approximately 62 TRBV and about 15 TRBJ across samples. TCRdb re-called the multiplex PCR reads with MiXCR, one entry per CDR3 protein. TCRdb, rather than the study authors, made the V and J calls. The sample has a few hundred thousand distinct CDR3 sequences, 16% seen once. Time point defined: newly diagnosed GD, antithyroid drugs for less than 3 months. TCR sequences were obtained from RNA taken from PBMCs. This clonotype was counted between two and nine times. Its antigen is as yet unknown. This same sample was also part of a study on T cells in Graves' hyperthyroidism and ophthalmopathy. Turning to that study: Diagnosis of hyperthyroidism was new in patients aged 18 to 65, and its duration was under 2 months. Model output signaled ophthalmopathy a median around 6.9 months ahead of onset.

This specimen consisted of peripheral blood mononuclear cells (PBMCs), obtained at new diagnosis, from a patient treated with antithyroid drugs. This sequence originates from a man in his forties with Graves disease. The rearrangement joins TRBV3-1 to TRBJ2-4, with D possibly TRBD1 on 7 matching bases. The CDR3 DNA is TGTGCCAGCAGCCAAGATCTGAGGAGGGGGCTGGACATTCAGTACTTC. It codes for CASSQDLRRGLDIQYF.